This TCR beta chain was captured in a study of blood T cell repertoires in COVID-19. Study-wide background: Spain, Italy and the United States supplied samples that represented acute and convalescent COVID-19. PBMCs, B-cell-depleted T cells, or T cells provided the cDNA or gDNA that made up the material.

Original processing methods: Estimated nucleated cell counts came from reference gene primer amplification. Some clones are missing from TCRdb's copy, which holds only in-frame ones; the method was immunoSEQ multiplex PCR. V, J and clone size are those of that table, while D and trimming were read from the DNA. Seen here are under 250,000 clones, roughly 83% observed once, and the top ten hold 2% to 3%. This clone came up once. V was clipped by 7 bases and J by 6 bases, with 17 bases between them. The CDR3 has 14 residues. CDR1 ENHRY and CDR2 SYGVKD come from the germline V gene. Material for sequencing was peripheral blood. This TCR was sampled from a woman between 65 and 79 years old with active or convalescent COVID-19. The V gene is TRBV10-3, the J gene TRBJ2-3; perhaps TRBD2 as D (6 bases). The CDR3 region is CAITPGRDSDTQYF. The CDR3 DNA sequence: TGTGCCATCACCCCCGGTAGGGACTCCGATACGCAGTATTTT.